The rows below give T cell receptor beta chains drawn from one sample of a study of graft-versus-host responses after intestinal transplantation. Libraries were prepared by immunoSEQ multiplex PCR; TCRdb keeps only in-frame clonotypes and omits some of them. The data contain about 39,000 clones, over 85% of them seen just once; the ten biggest clones take up approximately 20%. These receptors have no identified antigens. Sequencing used unstimulated CD8+ T cells sorted from spleen or lymph node cells, obtained before transplant. These receptors came from a human donor who was the organ donor for an intestinal transplant. Both conserved end residues are part of each CDR3. D genes are given only for firm matches. For some rows the clone size is stated as once, few or many, or as a class when expanded; others skip it.

TRBD1,TRBJ1-5,TRBV19,NA,CASSRLKDRGDQPQHF,TGTGCCAGTAGTCGGCTAAAGGACAGGGGGGACCAGCCCCAGCATTTT
NA,TRBJ2-5,TRBV28,NA,CASCQWTEQETQYF,TGTGCCAGCTGTCAATGGACAGAACAAGAGACCCAGTACTTC
TRBD1,TRBJ1-5,TRBV28,NA,CASSFPGQGHQPQHF,TGTGCCAGCAGTTTTCCGGGACAGGGCCACCAGCCCCAGCATTTT
NA,TRBJ2-3,TRBV28,NA,CASSPGDTDTQYF,TGTGCCAGCAGCCCCGGCGATACCGATACGCAGTATTTT
TRBD1,TRBJ2-7,TRBV6-5,NA,CASSTDRGYHEQYF,TGTGCCAGCAGCACCGACAGGGGGTACCACGAGCAGTACTTC
NA,TRBJ2-1,TRBV7-8,NA,CASSLLVAINEQFF,TGTGCCAGCAGCTTGCTAGTGGCAATCAATGAGCAGTTCTTC
NA,TRBJ2-7,TRBV5-8,NA,CASLRLGTPYEQYF,TGTGCCAGCCTCAGGTTAGGGACCCCCTACGAGCAGTACTTC
NA,TRBJ1-4,TRBV2,NA,CASNGGLEEKLFF,TGTGCCAGCAATGGGGGCTTGGAAGAAAAACTGTTTTTT
NA,TRBJ2-5,TRBV6-6,NA,CASTLTGEETQYF,TGTGCCAGCACCCTGACAGGAGAAGAGACCCAGTACTTC
NA,TRBJ2-1,TRBV6-4,NA,CASSESRLGEQFF,TGTGCCAGCAGTGAGTCGAGATTGGGGGAGCAGTTCTTC
NA,TRBJ2-3,TRBV27,NA,CASSLSRSTDTQYF,TGTGCCAGCAGTTTATCCCGTAGCACAGATACGCAGTATTTT
TRBD2,TRBJ2-1,TRBV28,once,CASSALAGGNEQFF,TGTGCCAGCAGTGCACTAGCGGGAGGCAATGAGCAGTTCTTC
NA,TRBJ2-3,TRBV2,NA,CASSEVGGGREDTQYF,TGTGCCAGCAGTGAGGTTGGGGGAGGAAGGGAGGATACGCAGTATTTT